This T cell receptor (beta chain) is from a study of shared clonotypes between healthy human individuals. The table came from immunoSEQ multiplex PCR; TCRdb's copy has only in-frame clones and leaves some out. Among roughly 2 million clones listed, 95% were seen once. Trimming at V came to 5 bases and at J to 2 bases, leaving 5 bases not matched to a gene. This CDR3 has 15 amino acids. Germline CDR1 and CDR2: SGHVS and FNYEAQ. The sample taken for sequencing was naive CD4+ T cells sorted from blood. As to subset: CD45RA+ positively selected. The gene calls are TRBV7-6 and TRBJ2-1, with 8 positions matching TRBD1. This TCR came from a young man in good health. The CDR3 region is CASSVQGVTYNEQFF. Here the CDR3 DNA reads TGTGCCAGCAGCGTACAGGGGGTAACCTACAATGAGCAGTTCTTC.